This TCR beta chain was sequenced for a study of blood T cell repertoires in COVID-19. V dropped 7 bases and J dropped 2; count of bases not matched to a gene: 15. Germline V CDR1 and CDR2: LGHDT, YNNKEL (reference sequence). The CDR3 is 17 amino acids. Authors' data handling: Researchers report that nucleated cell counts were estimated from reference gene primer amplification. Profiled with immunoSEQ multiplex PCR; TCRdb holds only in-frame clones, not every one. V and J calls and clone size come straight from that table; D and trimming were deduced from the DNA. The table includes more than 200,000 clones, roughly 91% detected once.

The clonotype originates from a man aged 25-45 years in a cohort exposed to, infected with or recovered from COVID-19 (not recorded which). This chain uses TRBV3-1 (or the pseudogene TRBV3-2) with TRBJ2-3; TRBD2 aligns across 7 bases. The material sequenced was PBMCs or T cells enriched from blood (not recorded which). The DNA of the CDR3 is TGTGCCAGCACCCACACCTCCGGGAGGAGGGCCACAGATACGCAGTATTTT. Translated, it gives CASTHTSGRRATDTQYF.